These T cell receptor beta chains were read from a single sample in a study of T-cell memory formation after mild COVID-19. Each CDR3 protein is one row after TCRdb ran MiXCR on the 5' RACE reads. Of around 200,000 distinct CDR3 sequences in the sample, roughly 16% were seen once. Sequencing was carried out using PBMCs or a T cell subset sorted from them (not recorded which). Receptors originate from an adult woman who had mild COVID-19 (a few samples of this study predate the infection). Cell type and time point are not known. Both conserved end residues are trimmed from each CDR3.

v_call	j_call	cdr3_aa
TRBV2	TRBJ1-6	ASRLPGQGISPLH
TRBV7-9	TRBJ2-6	ASSSPKNLSSGANVLT
TRBV11-2	TRBJ2-5	ASSPHFQETQY
TRBV18	TRBJ2-5	ASSPPHRTQETQY
TRBV7-3	TRBJ2-3	ASSLRGTRTDTQY
TRBV9	TRBJ2-1	ASSARTSGGATYNEQF
TRBV27	TRBJ2-3	ASSLLARFTDTQY
TRBV5-1	TRBJ2-5	ASSLSLQETQY
TRBV24-1	TRBJ1-5	ATSEAGTGVQPQH
TRBV7-9	TRBJ2-3	ASSGQSYTDTQY
TRBV5-1	TRBJ2-1	ASSLIVSKYYNEQF
TRBV11-2	TRBJ2-5	ASSLGGLETQY
TRBV20-1	TRBJ2-3	SAIWTSGTLYTDTQY
TRBV5-1	TRBJ2-1	ASSLDPRADEQF
TRBV5-5	TRBJ2-1	ASSPGGSASEQF
TRBV7-9	TRBJ1-1	ASKGQGLNTEAF
TRBV12-3/TRBV12-4	TRBJ2-3	ASRWASGGHPADTQY
TRBV18	TRBJ2-1	ASSPTRSSYNEQF
TRBV20-1	TRBJ1-5	SASSRSAGNQPQH
TRBV12-3/TRBV12-4	TRBJ2-5	ASSPLSGETQY
TRBV30	TRBJ2-2	AWSVLASGELF
TRBV7-7	TRBJ1-1	ASSLRVRDTEAF
TRBV24-1	TRBJ2-2	ATSAPPGTDANTGELF
TRBV24-1	TRBJ2-1	ATSDVGLGGVVQF
TRBV5-4	TRBJ2-1	ASSHSGGAPYNEQF
TRBV21-1	TRBJ2-3	ASRTRVISTDTQY
TRBV6-1	TRBJ2-7	ASSEQGPLYEQY
TRBV18	TRBJ2-5	ASSPLGGAETQY
TRBV19	TRBJ2-3	ASRGPSGSWADTQY
TRBV7-9	TRBJ1-2	ASSPRGGDGYT
TRBV20-1	TRBJ2-5	SAREREGIETQY
TRBV5-1	TRBJ2-5	ASRVLAAVKETQY
TRBV30	TRBJ1-2	AWGSPGQANYGYT
TRBV5-1	TRBJ2-2	ASSGWSPTGELF
TRBV7-2	TRBJ1-6	ASSLGTGNSYNSPLH
TRBV6-4	TRBJ1-2	ASSEGPRYGYT
TRBV20-1	TRBJ1-5	SASQNTDQPQH
TRBV5-1	TRBJ1-5	ASSFRPGVGEPQH
TRBV2	TRBJ1-3	ASSEWDGGNTIY
TRBV12-3/TRBV12-4	TRBJ2-7	ASSLWQGTSYEQY
TRBV12-3/TRBV12-4	TRBJ2-3	ASSFVSRKNTDTQY
TRBV5-1	TRBJ2-7	ASSSTGFHEQY
TRBV29-1	TRBJ2-7	SVRRGSYEQY
TRBV4-3	TRBJ2-5	ASSQDAPVDRPLGRTQY
TRBV20-1	TRBJ2-1	SARDPGLAGEQF
TRBV6-1	TRBJ2-7	ASRGSAKQGHEQY
TRBV7-2	TRBJ2-3	ASSPWRQEDTQY